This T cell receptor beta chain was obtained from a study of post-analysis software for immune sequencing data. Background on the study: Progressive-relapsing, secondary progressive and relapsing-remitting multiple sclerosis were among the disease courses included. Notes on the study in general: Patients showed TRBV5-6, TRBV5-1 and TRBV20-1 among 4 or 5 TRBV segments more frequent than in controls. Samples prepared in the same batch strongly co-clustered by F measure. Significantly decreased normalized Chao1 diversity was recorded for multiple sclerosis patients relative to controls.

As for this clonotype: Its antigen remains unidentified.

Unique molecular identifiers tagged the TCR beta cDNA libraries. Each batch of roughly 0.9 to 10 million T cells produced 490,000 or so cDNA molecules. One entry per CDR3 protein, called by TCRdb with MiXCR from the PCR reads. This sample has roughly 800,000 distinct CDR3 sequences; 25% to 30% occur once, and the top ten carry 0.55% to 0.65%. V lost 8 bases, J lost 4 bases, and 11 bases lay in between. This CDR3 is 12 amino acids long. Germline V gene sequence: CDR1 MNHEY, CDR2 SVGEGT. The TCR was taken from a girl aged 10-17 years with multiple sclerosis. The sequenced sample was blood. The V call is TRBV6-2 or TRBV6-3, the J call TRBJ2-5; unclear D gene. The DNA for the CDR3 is TGTGCCAGCGGGGTTCGGAGAGAGACCCAGTACTTC. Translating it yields CASGVRRETQYF.